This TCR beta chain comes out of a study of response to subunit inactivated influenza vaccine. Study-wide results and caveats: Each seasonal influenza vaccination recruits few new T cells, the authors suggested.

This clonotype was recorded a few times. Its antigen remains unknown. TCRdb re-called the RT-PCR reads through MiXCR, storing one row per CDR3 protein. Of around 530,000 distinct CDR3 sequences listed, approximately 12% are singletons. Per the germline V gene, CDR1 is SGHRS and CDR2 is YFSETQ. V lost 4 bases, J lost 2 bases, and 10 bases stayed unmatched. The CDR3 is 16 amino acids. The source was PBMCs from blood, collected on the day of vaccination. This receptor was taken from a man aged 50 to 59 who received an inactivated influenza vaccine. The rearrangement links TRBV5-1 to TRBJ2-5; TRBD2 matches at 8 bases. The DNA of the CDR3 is TGCGCCAGCAGCGTTTCAACCGGGACTAGACAAGAGACCCAGTACTTC. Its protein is CASSVSTGTRQETQYF.